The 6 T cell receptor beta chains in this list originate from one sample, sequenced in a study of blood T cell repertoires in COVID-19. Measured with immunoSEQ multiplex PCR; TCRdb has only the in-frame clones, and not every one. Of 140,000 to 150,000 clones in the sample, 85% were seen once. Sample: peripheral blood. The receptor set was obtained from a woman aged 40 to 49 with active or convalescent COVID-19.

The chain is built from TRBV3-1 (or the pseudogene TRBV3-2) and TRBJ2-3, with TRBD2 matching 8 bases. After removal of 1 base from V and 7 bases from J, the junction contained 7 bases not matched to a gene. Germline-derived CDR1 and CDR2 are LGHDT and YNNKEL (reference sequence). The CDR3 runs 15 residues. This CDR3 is CASSQAWSGGNTQYF. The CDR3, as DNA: TGTGCCAGCAGCCAAGCCTGGTCGGGGGGGAATACGCAGTATTTT.

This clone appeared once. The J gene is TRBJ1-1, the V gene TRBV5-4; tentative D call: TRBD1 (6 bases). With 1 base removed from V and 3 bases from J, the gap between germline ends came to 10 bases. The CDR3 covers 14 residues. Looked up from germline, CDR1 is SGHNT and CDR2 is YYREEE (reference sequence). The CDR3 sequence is CASSLTGRDTEAFF. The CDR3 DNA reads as TGTGCCAGCAGCTTGACAGGGAGGGACACTGAAGCTTTCTTT.

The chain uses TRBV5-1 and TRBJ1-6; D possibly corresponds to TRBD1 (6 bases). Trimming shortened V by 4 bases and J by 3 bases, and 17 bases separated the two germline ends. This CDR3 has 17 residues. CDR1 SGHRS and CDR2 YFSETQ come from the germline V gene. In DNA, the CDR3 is TGCGCCAGCAGCCCAAACAGGGAGCTGAACTATAATTCACCCCTCCACTTT. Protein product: CASSPNRELNYNSPLHF. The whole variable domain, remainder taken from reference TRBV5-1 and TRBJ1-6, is KAGVTQTPRYLIKTRGQQVTLSCSPISGHRSVSWYQQTPGQGLQFLFEYFSETQRNKGNFPGRFSGRQFSNSRSEMNVSTLELGDSALYLCASSPNRELNYNSPLHFGNGTRLTVT.

This chain's CDR3 is CASSFGTATYEQYF. In nucleotides, the CDR3 is TGTGCCAGCAGTTTTGGGACTGCTACCTACGAGCAGTACTTC. The chain links TRBV27 to TRBJ2-7, with D possibly matching TRBD2 (6 bases). Germline CDR1 MNHEY, CDR2 SMNVEV (reference sequence). Trimming removed 3 bases at V and 2 bases at J, with 11 bases between. This CDR3 spans 14 amino acids.

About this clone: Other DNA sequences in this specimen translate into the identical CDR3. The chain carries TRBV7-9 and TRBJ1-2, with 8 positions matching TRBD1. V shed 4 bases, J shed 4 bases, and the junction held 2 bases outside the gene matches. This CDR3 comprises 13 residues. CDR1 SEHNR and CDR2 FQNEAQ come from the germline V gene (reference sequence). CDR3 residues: CASSSGQGYGYTF. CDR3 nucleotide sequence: TGTGCCAGCAGCTCAGGACAGGGCTATGGCTACACCTTC.

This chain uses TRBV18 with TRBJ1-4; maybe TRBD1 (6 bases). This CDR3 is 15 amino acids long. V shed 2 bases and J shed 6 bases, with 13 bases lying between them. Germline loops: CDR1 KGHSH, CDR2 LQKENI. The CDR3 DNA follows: TGTGCCAGCTCACCATACGGGACACCCGATGAAAAACTGTTTTTT. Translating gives CASSPYGTPDEKLFF.